This TCR beta chain was observed in a study of CD8+CD57+ T cells in acquired aplastic anemia. This clonotype was counted many times. Using genomic DNA as the template, TCR beta VDJ and CDR3 profiling was carried out. TCRdb recomputed calls from the reads with MiXCR, one row per CDR3 protein. Of about 170,000 distinct CDR3 sequences in the sample, 40% to 50% were seen once. Patients selected for sequencing had displayed CD8+CD57+ cell expansion by flow cytometry. The germline V gene has CDR1 SGHVS and CDR2 FQNEAQ. The length of the CDR3 is 14 residues. V was pared by 0 bases and J by 6 bases, with 8 bases between.

The chain combines TRBV7-8 with TRBJ2-2; D is undetermined. This TCR was sampled from a human donor with aplastic anemia. The source material was sorted CD4+, CD8+, or CD8+CD57+ T cells (not recorded which) from PBMCs. CDR3 loop: CASSLALLSGELFF. Here the CDR3 DNA reads TGTGCCAGCAGCTTAGCGCTTCTATCCGGGGAGCTGTTTTTT.